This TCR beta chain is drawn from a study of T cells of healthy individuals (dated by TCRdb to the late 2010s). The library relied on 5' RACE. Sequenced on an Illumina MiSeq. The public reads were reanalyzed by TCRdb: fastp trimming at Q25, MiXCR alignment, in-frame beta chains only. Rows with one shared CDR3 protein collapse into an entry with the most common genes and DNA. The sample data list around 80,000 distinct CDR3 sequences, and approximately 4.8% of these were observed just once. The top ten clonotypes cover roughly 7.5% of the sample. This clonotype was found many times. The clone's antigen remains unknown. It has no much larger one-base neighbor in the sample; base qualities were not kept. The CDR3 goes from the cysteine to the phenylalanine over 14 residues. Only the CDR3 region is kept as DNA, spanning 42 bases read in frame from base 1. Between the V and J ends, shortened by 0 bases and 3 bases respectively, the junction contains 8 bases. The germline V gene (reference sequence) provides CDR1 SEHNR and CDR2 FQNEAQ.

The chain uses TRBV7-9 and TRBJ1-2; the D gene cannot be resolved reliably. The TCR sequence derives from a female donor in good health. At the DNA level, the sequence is TGTGCCAGCAGCTTAGCCCTGGCGGACTATGGCTACACCTTC. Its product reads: CASSLALADYGYTF.